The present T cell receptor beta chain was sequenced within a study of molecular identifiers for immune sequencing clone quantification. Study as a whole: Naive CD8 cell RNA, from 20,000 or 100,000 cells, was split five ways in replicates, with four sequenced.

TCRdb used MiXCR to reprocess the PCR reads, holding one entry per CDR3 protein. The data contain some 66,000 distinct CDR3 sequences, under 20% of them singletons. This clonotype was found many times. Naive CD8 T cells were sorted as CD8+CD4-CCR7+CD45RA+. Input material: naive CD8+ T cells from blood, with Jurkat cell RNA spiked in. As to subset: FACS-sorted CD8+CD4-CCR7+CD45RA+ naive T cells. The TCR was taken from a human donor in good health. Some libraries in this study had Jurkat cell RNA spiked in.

The chain's CDR3 is CASSPTIRGQPQHF. The CDR3 nucleotides are TGTGCCAGTAGCCCGACCATTAGGGGTCAGCCCCAGCATTTT. This chain uses TRBV19 with TRBJ1-5; perhaps TRBD1 as D (5 bases). The CDR3 totals 14 residues. Germline-derived CDR1 and CDR2 are LNHDA and SQIVND (reference sequence). Trimming left V 6 bases short and J 6 bases short, with 15 bases between.